This record covers a single TCR beta chain. Method: immunoSEQ multiplex PCR; TCRdb's copy keeps in-frame clones and lacks some. The data show about 500,000 clones, with 77% seen just once and 12% held by the top ten. V lost 6 bases and J 5 bases, leaving 22 bases between the germline ends. Germline lookup yields CDR1 SGHVS and CDR2 FQNEAQ. CDR3 length: 16 amino acids. This specimen belongs to a study of shared clonotypes between healthy human individuals. The chain uses TRBV7-8 and TRBJ2-5, with a tentative D call TRBD2 (6 bases). Sample: PBMCs. The source of this sequence is a woman aged 35 to 49 in good health. Some clones in this sample may be carry-over from other donors' samples. CDR3 nucleotide sequence: TGTGCCAGCAGAGGGGTTCGCGGGGCTGGGAGGGAGACCCAGTACTTC. Translating it yields CASRGVRGAGRETQYF.